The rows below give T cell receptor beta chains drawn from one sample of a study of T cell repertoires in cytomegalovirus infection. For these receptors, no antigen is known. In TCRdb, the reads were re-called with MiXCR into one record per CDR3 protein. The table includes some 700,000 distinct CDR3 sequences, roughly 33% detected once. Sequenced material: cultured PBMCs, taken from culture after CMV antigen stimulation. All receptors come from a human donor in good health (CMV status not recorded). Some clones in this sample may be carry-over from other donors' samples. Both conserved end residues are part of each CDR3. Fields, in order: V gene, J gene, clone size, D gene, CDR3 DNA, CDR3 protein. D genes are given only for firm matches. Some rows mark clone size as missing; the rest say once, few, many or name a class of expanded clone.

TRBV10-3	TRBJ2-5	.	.	TGTGCCATCAGTGAGTCCGGGAGCGCGGAGACCCAGTACTTC	CAISESGSAETQYF
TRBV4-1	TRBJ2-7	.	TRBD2	TGCGCCAGCAGCCAAGATACTAGCGGGGTGGGGAGGTACTTC	CASSQDTSGVGRYF
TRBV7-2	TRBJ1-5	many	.	TGTGCCAGCAGCTTATCTCAATTGAGCAATCAGCCCCAGCATTTT	CASSLSQLSNQPQHF
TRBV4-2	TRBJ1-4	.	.	TGTGCCAGCAGCCCGGGAGGGGCGGGAGGTGAAAAACTGTTTTTT	CASSPGGAGGEKLFF
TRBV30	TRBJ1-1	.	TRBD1	TGTGCCTGGAGAGATCCGGGACAGCGCTGGACTGAAGCTTTCTTT	CAWRDPGQRWTEAFF
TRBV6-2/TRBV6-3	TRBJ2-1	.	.	TGTGCCATCGCCCGGGTCTACAATGAGCAGTTCTTC	CAIARVYNEQFF
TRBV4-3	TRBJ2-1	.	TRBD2	TGCGCCAGCAGCCAAGCCGGGGGACTAGCCTACAATGAGCAGTTCTTC	CASSQAGGLAYNEQFF
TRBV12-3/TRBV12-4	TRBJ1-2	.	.	TGTGCCAGCAGTTTTGGGGGGGCCTACACCTTC	CASSFGGAYTF
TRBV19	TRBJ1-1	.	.	TGTGCCAGTAGTATCAGTATGAACACTGAAGCTTTCTTT	CASSISMNTEAFF
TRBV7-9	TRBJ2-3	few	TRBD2	TGTGCCAGCAGCTTTACTAGCGGGAGAACAGATACGCAGTATTTT	CASSFTSGRTDTQYF
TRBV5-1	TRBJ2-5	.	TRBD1	TGCGCCAGCAGCGCGGACGGGGACAGGCGAGAGACCCAGTACTTC	CASSADGDRRETQYF
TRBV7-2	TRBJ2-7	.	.	TGTGCCAGCAGCTTAGTATCGGGTTACGAGCAGTACTTC	CASSLVSGYEQYF
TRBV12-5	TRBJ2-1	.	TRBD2	TGTGCTAGTGGTTTACTCCTAGCGGGAGATCACAATGAGCAGTTCTTC	CASGLLLAGDHNEQFF
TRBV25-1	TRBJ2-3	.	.	TGTGCCAGCAGTGCCCCCTCTGACCCCCGCACAGATACGCAGTATTTT	CASSAPSDPRTDTQYF
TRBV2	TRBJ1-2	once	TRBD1	TGTGCCGGATCGACAGGGAGCGGCTACACCTTC	CAGSTGSGYTF
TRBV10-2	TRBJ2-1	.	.	TGCGCCAGCAGCCTTATCTTGGGTGAGCAGTTCTTC	CASSLILGEQFF
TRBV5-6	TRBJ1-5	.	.	TGTGCCAGCAGCCTACGACGACAGACTACTCTCAATCAGCCCCAGCATTTT	CASSLRRQTTLNQPQHF
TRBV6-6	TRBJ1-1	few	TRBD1	TGTGCCAGCAGAGCCCCCGGGACAGAAGGTGAAGCTTTCTTT	CASRAPGTEGEAFF
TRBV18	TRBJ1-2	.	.	TGTGCCAGCTCACCTTACCCAGGGTACGACTATGGCTACACCTTC	CASSPYPGYDYGYTF
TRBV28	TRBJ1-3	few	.	TGTGCCAGCAGTTTATACTCTACAGGGTCTGGAAACACCATATATTTT	CASSLYSTGSGNTIYF
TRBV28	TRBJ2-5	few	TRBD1	TGTGCCAGCAGCCCTCGTGGGACAGCCCAAGAGACCCAGTACTTC	CASSPRGTAQETQYF
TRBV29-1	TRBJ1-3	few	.	TGCAGCGTTGAAGGCCTGGGCTCTGGAAACACCATATATTTT	CSVEGLGSGNTIYF
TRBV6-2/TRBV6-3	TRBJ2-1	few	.	TGTGCCAGCACCCCGACCGAGATTCGTGAGCAGTTCTTC	CASTPTEIREQFF
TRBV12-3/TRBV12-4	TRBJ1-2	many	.	TGTGCCAGCAGCTTAGGGAGTGGCTACACCTTC	CASSLGSGYTF
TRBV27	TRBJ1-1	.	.	TGTGCCAGCAGTCCGTCCCGGGGGGGTGAAGCTTTCTTT	CASSPSRGGEAFF
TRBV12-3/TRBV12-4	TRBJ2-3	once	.	TGTGCCAGCAGTCCTAGGTTCCCAGATACGCAGTATTTT	CASSPRFPDTQYF
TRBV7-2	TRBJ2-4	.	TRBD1	TGTGCCAGCAGCGTACCGGGACAGAAGTACTTC	CASSVPGQKYF
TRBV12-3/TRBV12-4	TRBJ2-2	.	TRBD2	TGTGCCAGCGCCGGCGGGAGACTCTCCGGGGAGCTGTTTTTT	CASAGGRLSGELFF
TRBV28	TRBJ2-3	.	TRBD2	TGTGCCAGCAGGTGGCGGGGGAACACAGATACGCAGTATTTT	CASRWRGNTDTQYF
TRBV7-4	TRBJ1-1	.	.	TGTGCCAGCAGCTTCCGGGACCAAGCTTTCTTT	CASSFRDQAFF
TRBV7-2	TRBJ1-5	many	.	TGTGCCAGCAGCTTAGTGAGTCAGCCCCAGCATTTT	CASSLVSQPQHF